Sequencing of this T cell receptor beta chain was carried out in a study of blood T cell repertoires in COVID-19. The wider study: Samples representing acute and convalescent COVID-19 were sourced from the United States, Italy and Spain.

Original processing methods: Counts of nucleated cells, estimated from reference gene primer amplification, were obtained. This table comes from immunoSEQ multiplex PCR, and its TCRdb copy is limited to in-frame clones, with some not included. Clonal size and the V and J genes are those of that table, whereas D and trimming came from the DNA. The data hold some 200,000 clones, with 85% to 90% observed a single time. The CDR3 spans 13 residues. CDR1 is LNHDA and CDR2 is SQIVND in the germline V gene (reference sequence). V was clipped by 2 bases and J by 1 base, with 5 bases between them. This sequence originates from a man older than 75 with acute or convalescent COVID-19. The sequencing sample was made of peripheral blood. This chain joins TRBV19 and TRBJ1-1; D is uncertain. CDR3 protein: CASSINGNTEAFF. The CDR3 DNA reads as TGTGCCAGTAGTATAAACGGGAACACTGAAGCTTTCTTT.